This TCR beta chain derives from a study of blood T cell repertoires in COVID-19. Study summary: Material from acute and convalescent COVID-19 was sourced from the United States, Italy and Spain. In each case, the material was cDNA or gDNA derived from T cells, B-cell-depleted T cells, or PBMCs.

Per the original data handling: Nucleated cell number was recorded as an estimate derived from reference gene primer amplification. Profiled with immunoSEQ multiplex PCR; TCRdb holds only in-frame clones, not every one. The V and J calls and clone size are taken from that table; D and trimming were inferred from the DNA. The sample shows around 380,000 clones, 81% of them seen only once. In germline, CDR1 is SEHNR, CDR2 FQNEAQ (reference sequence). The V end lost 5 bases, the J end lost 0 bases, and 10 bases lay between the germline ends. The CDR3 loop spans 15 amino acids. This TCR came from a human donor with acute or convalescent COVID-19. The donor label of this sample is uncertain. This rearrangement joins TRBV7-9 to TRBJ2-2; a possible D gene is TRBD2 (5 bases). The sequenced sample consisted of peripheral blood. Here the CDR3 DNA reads TGTGCCAGCAGCCTAGGACTTGCGAACACCGGGGAGCTGTTTTTT. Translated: CASSLGLANTGELFF.